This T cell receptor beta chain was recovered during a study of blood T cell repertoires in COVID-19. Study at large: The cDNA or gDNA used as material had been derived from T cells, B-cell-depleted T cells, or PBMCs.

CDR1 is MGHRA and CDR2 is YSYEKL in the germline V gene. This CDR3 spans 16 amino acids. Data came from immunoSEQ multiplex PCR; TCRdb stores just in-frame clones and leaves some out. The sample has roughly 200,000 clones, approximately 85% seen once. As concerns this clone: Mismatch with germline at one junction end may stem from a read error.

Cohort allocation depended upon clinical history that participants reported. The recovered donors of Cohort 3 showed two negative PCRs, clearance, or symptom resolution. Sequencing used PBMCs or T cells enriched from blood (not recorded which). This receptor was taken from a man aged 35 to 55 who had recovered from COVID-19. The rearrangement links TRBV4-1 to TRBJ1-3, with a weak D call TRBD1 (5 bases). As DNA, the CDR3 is TGCGCCAGCAGCCAAGATACGGCAGGGAGGACCAACAACATATATTTT. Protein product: CASSQDTAGRTNNIYF.